This TCR beta chain was profiled in a study of beta chain features in type 1 diabetes. Study observations and caveats: Shorter TCRB CDR3s, moderately but significantly so, marked every one of the four CD4+ subsets in Type 1 diabetes patients. The study found that naive, central memory and Treg TCRB repertoires appeared more similar in patients than in healthy donors.

Investigators reverse transcribed all isolated RNA, so they sequenced expressed TCRB transcripts. Assay: immunoSEQ multiplex PCR; the TCRdb copy retains only in-frame clones and omits some. The sample shows 640,000 or so clones, 11% to 15% of them seen only once. Per the germline V gene, CDR1 is LNHDA and CDR2 is SQIVND (reference sequence). The CDR3 consists of 15 residues. With 6 bases clipped from V and 3 bases from J, the junction kept 9 bases outside the gene matches. Concerning this clone itself: Antigen: not known.

The J gene is TRBJ2-7, the V gene TRBV19; 9 positions match TRBD2. The sequence derives from a man younger than 35 with type 1 diabetes. The sample consisted of naive CD4+ T cells from blood. The CDR3 sequence: CASSPPGLAYYEQYF. The CDR3 bases are TGTGCCAGTAGCCCCCCGGGACTAGCCTACTACGAGCAGTACTTC.